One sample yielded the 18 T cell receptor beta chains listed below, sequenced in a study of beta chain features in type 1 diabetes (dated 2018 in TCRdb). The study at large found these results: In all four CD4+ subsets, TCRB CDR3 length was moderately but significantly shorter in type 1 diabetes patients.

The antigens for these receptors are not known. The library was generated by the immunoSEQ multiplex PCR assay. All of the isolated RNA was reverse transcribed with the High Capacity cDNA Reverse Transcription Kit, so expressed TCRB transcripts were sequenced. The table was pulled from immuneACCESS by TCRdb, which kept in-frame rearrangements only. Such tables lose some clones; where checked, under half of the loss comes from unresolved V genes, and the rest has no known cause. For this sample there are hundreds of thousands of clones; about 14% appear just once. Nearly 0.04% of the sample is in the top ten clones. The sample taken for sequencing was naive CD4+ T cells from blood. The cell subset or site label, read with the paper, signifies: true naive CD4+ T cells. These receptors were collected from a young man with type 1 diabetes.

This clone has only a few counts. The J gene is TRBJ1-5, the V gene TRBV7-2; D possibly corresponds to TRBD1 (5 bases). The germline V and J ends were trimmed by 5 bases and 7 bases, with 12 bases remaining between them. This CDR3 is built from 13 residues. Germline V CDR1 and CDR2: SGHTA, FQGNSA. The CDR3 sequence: CASSPTGGQPQHF. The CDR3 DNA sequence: TGTGCCAGCAGCCCGACGGGGGGACAGCCCCAGCATTTT.

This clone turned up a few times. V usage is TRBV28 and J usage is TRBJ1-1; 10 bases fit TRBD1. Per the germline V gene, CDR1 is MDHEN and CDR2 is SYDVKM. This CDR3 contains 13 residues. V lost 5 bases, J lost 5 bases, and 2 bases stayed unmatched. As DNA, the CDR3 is TGTGCCAGCAGTCGACAGGGGGCGACTGAAGCTTTCTTT. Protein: CASSRQGATEAFF.

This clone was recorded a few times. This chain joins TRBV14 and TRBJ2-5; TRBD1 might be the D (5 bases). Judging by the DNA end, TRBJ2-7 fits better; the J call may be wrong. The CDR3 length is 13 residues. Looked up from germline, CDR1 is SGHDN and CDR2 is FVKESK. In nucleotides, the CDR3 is TGTGCCAGCAGTTCAGGGTTGGGGCTCGAGCAGTACTTC. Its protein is CASSSGLGLEQYF.

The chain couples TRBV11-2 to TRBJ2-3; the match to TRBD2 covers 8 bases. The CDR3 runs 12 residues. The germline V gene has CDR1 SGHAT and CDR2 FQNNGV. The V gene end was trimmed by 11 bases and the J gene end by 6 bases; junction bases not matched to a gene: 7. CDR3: CAGGLAGDTQYF. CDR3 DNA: TGTGCCGGAGGACTAGCAGGGGATACGCAGTATTTT.

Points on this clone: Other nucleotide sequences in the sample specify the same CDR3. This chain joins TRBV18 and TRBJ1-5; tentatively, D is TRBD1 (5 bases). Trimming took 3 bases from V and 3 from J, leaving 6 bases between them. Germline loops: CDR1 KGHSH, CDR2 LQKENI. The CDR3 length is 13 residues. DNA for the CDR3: TGTGCCAGCTCACCGGGGGTCAATCAGCCCCAGCATTTT. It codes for CASSPGVNQPQHF.

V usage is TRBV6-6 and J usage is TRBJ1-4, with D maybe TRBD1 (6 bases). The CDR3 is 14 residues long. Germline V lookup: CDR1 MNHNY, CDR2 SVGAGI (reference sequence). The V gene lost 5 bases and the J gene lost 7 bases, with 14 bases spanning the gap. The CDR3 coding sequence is TGTGCCAGCAGTCCAGGGGCGTTAGGTGAAAAACTGTTTTTT. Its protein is CASSPGALGEKLFF.

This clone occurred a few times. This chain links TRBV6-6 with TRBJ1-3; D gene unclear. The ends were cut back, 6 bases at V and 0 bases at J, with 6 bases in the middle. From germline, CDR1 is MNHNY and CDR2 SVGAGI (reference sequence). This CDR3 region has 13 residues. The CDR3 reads CASSSLSGNTIYF. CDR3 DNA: TGTGCCAGCAGCTCCCTCTCTGGAAACACCATATATTTT.

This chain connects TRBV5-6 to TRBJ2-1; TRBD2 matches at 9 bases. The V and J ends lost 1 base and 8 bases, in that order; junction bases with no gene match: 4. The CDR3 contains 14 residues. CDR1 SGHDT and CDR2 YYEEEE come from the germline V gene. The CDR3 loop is CASSLTSGSDEQFF. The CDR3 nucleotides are TGTGCCAGCAGCTTGACTAGCGGGTCAGATGAGCAGTTCTTC.

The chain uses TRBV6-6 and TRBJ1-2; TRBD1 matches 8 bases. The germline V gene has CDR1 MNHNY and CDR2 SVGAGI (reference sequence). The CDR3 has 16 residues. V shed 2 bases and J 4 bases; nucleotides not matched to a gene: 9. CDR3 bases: TGTGCCAGCAGTTACAGACTGGACAGGGCCCGCTATGGCTACACCTTC. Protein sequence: CASSYRLDRARYGYTF.

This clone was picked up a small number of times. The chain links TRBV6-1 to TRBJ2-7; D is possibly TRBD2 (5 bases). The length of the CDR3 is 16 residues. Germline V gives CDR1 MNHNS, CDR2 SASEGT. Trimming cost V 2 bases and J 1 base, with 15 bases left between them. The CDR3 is CASSETERARSYEQYF. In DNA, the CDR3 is TGTGCCAGCAGTGAAACGGAGAGGGCTCGATCCTACGAGCAGTACTTC.

The CDR3 nucleotides read TGTGCCATCACTCCAGGACTAGCGGGAATTAACAATGAGCAGTTCTTC. This gives the protein CAITPGLAGINNEQFF. The V and J genes are TRBV10-3 and TRBJ2-1, with TRBD2 matching 12 bases. This CDR3 spans 16 amino acids. The trim removed 7 bases at V and 5 bases at J, leaving 9 bases unmatched. CDR1 and CDR2 (germline): ENHRY, SYGVKD.

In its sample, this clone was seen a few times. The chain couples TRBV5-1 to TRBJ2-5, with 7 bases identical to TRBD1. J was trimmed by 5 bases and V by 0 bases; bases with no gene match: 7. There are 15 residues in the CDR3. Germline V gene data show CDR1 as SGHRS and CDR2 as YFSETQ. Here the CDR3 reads CASSLAGSRGETQYF. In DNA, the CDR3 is TGCGCCAGCAGCTTGGCCGGCTCCAGGGGGGAGACCCAGTACTTC.

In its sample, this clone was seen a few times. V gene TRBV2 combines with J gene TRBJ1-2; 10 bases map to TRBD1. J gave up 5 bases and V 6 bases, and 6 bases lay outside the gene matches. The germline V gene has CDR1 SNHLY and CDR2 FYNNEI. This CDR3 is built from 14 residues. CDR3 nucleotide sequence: TGTGCCAGCAGGGCGACAGGGGGCGGGTATGGCTACACCTTC. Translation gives CASRATGGGYGYTF.

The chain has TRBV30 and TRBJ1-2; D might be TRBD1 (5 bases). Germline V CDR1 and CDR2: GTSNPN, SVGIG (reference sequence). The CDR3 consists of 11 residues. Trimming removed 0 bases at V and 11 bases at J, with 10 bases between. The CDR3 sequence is CAWSVISGYTF. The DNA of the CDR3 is TGTGCCTGGAGTGTAATTTCAGGGTACACCTTC. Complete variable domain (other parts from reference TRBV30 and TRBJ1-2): SQTIHQWPATLVQPVGSPLSLECTVEGTSNPNLYWYRQAAGRGLQLLFYSVGIGQISSEVPQNLSASRPQDRQFILSSKKLLLSDSGFYLCAWSVISGYTFGSGTRLTVV.

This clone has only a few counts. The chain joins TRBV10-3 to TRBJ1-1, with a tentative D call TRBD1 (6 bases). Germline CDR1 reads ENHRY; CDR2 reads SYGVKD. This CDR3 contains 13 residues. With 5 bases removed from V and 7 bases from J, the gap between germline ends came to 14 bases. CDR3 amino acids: CAISSRGQSEAFF. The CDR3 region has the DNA TGTGCCATCAGTAGTCGGGGGCAAAGTGAAGCTTTCTTT.

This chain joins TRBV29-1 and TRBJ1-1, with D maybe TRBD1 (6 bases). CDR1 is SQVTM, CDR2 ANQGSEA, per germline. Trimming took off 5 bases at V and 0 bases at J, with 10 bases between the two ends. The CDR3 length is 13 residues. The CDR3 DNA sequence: TGCAGCGTTCGGACAGAGCTGAACACTGAAGCTTTCTTT. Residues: CSVRTELNTEAFF.

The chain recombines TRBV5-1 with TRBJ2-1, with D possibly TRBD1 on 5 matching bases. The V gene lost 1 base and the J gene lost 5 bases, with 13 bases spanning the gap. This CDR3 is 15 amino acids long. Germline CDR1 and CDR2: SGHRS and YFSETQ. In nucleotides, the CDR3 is TGCGCCAGCAGCTTGTGGCAGGGTGGCAACAATGAGCAGTTCTTC. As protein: CASSLWQGGNNEQFF.

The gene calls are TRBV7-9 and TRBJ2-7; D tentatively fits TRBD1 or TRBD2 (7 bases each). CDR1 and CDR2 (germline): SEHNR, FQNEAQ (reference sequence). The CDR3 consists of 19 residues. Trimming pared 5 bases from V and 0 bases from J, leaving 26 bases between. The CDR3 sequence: CASSPGTVGVGGSSYEQYF. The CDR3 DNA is TGTGCCAGCAGCCCCGGGACAGTAGGAGTGGGGGGGAGCTCCTACGAGCAGTACTTC.